This TCR beta chain was obtained from a study of blood T cell repertoires in COVID-19. Per germline, CDR1 LNHDA and CDR2 SQIVND (reference sequence). The CDR3 runs 15 residues. Trimming removed 6 bases at V and 0 bases at J, with 11 bases between. Methods used by the authors: Nucleated cell number was recorded as an estimate derived from reference gene primer amplification. Generated by immunoSEQ multiplex PCR, the TCRdb table keeps only in-frame clones and is missing some. V, J and clone size were drawn from that table, and D and trimming were deduced from the DNA. The sample records 85,000 to 90,000 clones, approximately 86% being singletons.

This sequence was found in an elderly man with active or convalescent COVID-19. V gene TRBV19 combines with J gene TRBJ2-2; D gene unclear. Sequencing was performed on peripheral blood. The CDR3 region is CASSVGQANTGELFF. For the CDR3, the DNA is TGTGCCAGTAGCGTGGGTCAGGCGAACACCGGGGAGCTGTTTTTT.